This T cell receptor beta chain was sequenced in a study of blood T cell repertoires in COVID-19. In the study overall: Samples taken during acute and convalescent COVID-19 were collected in the United States, Italy and Spain. Nucleic acid was either cDNA or gDNA, and it came from T cells, B-cell-depleted T cells, or PBMCs.

V lost 0 bases and J 0 bases, leaving 13 bases between the germline ends. This CDR3 spans 17 amino acids. CDR1 and CDR2 from the germline V gene are LGHDT and YNNKEL (reference sequence). Per the authors' pipeline: The assay estimated nucleated cells by amplifying reference gene primers. Clones were sequenced by immunoSEQ multiplex PCR, and TCRdb holds only the in-frame ones, with some missing. The D gene and trimming were derived from the DNA, and the V and J assignments and clone size from that table. Here the sample spans about 260,000 clones, around nine tenths being singletons. This TCR derives from a man aged 40-55 years who had recovered from COVID-19. Sequencing was carried out using peripheral blood. V gene TRBV3-1 (or the pseudogene TRBV3-2) combines with J gene TRBJ2-3; TRBD2 is a possible D gene (6 bases). The CDR3 DNA reads TGTGCCAGCAGCCAAGATGTAGCGGCCCCTAGCACAGATACGCAGTATTTT. It codes for CASSQDVAAPSTDTQYF.